What follows is one T cell receptor beta chain and its context. No cognate antigen has been identified for it. Nothing much larger sits one base from this clone, and base qualities are not available. Trimming removed 7 bases from V and 1 base from J, leaving 10 bases between the germline ends. CDR1 and CDR2 are read off the germline V gene as MDHEN and SYDVKM. Including cysteine and phenylalanine, the CDR3 has 13 amino acids. Left in the record is the CDR3 DNA by itself, 39 bases read in frame from the first base. The data stem from a study of cytomegalovirus exposure and HLA in healthy donors (dated by TCRdb to 2016 to 2017). About the full investigation: According to an earlier analysis of around 600 of the donors, 150 million to 200 million T cells yielded over 100 million unique TCR beta sequences and about 300 Gb of sequence data. An early release that covered 640 HLA-typed donors contained about 300 gigabases of sequencing data and roughly 84 million unique TCR sequences. Of the 300 to 500 genotyped donors, 75% to 85% were placed in the genetic ancestry cluster associated with self-reported Caucasian donors. The study aimed to test whether signatures of past pathogen exposure could be identified by cataloging public T cell receptors. The study profiled the T cell repertoires of under 850 subjects by immunosequencing and related them to cytomegalovirus serostatus. A separate validation cohort of over 95 different subjects was used in addition to the approximately 700-subject first cohort. To predict cytomegalovirus infection status, the study combined high-throughput TCR immunosequencing, statistical association of individual TCRs with disease status, and machine learning. A later analysis re-analyzed previously published TCR beta repertoires from 666 donors and added high-resolution HLA genotyping to study TCR occurrence patterns. The later analysis used no new phenotypic data to find candidate immune exposures, relying instead on TCR beta sequences and their occurrence across donors. An earlier analysis of approximately 580 of the donors used high-throughput TCR beta sequencing to judge whether each TCR beta V gene segment behaved as functional or pseudogenic. Donor age, sex, ethnicity and CMV serostatus were collected together with the repertoire data. Genome-wide SNP genotypes for about three fifths of the roughly 670 donors were used in a later genetic analysis, which treated that subset as a discovery cohort. All discovery cohort repertoires had been generated on a single sequencing platform. HLA typing included class I and class II loci at four-digit resolution. The number of typed donors differed by locus: about 629-630 for A, B, C, DRB1 and DQB1; 500 to 550 for DQA1; some 590 for DPA1; and around 470 for DPB1. A handful of DR-DQ haplotypes were treated as single units for association and clustering because of strong linkage in the cohort. Among almost 400 genotyped donors of the cohort, an average of roughly 240,000 unique TCR beta nucleotide sequences were sequenced per donor, about a sixth of them non-productive.

The cohort was made up of around 720 healthy bone marrow donors. At the time of sampling, all cohort members were nominally healthy, though unrecorded immune exposures were likely present. The donor tested CMV seronegative and was one of the 352 seronegative cohort members. Each donor provided a peripheral blood sample, and peripheral blood mononuclear cells were used for TCR beta sequencing. The Qiagen DNeasy Blood Extraction Kit was used to extract genomic DNA from the blood cell samples. Libraries came from the immunoSEQ multiplex PCR assay. For the multiplex PCR, a mixture combining 60 forward primers for TCR Vbeta segments and 13 reverse primers for TCR Jbeta segments was used. A multiplex PCR assay on genomic DNA amplified the CDR3 region of rearranged TCR beta genes. On the Illumina HiSeq System, the amplified TCR beta libraries were sequenced as 87-base-pair reads. As for how the authors treated the data: In a later analysis, tens of millions of unique TCR beta chains were counted across the 500 to 850 repertoires, and roughly 11 million of these chains were shared by at least two donors. Raw reads were error-corrected and collapsed into unique sequences with a nearest-neighbor algorithm that merged closely related sequences to remove PCR and sequencing errors. Alignment of CDR3 sequences to IMGT reference sequences was used to assign V, D and J gene segments. For a sequence to be retained, a match of at least six nucleotides was required to both a V gene segment and a J gene segment. A rearrangement counted as productive if the CDR3 had no stop codons and remained in frame with V and J, and every other rearrangement counted as non-productive. CDR3 was defined according to IMGT convention as the region running from the second conserved V-encoded cysteine to the conserved J-encoded phenylalanine. In an earlier analysis of roughly 580 of the donors, sequences lacking an unambiguous match to a single V gene segment were excluded. In an earlier analysis of 450 to 750 of the donors, a V segment was called functional when productive rearrangements were above 56.7%, and segregating when the standard deviation between donors exceeded 5%. A statistical classification framework was built for diagnosing cytomegalovirus status from the catalog of TCR beta chain sequences. A later analysis assigned V and J genes by comparing TCR nucleotide sequences with IMGT/GENE-DB human TR gene sequences. The TCRdist pipeline was used in a later analysis to assign CDR3 sequences and most-parsimonious VDJ recombination scenarios. A later analysis defined each TCR beta chain by its CDR3 amino acid sequence plus V-gene family, and excluded reads lacking a unique V-gene family. In a later analysis, approximately 590 highly shared, low-generation-probability nucleotide sequences were removed to address suspected cross-contamination and a sequencing artifact. For each public chain, a later analysis derived a clonal expansion index from normalized ranks of inferred template counts within each repertoire. A later analysis computed generation probabilities with a VDJ recombination model fitted to out-of-frame rearrangements, and checked the results against IGoR. A later analysis scored TCR-TCR, TCR-HLA and TCR-CMV co-occurrence with hypergeometric tests, applying a repertoire-size bias correction to TCR pairs. In a later analysis, false discovery rates were estimated by permuting HLA or CMV assignments 20 times. A later analysis grouped co-occurring TCRs with DBSCAN, adding TCRdist sequence similarity when clustering within HLA-allele-positive subsets. Repertoires with fewer than 30,000 or more than 120,000 public chains, plus five repertoires with anomalous nucleotide sharing, were excluded from co-occurrence clustering. What TCRdb holds here is the immuneACCESS table cut down to in-frame rearrangements. Part of the clones is not present; checked against another copy, under half of the missing clones reflect an unresolved V gene, and the others are unexplained. The DNA was the basis for D and trimming; V, J and clone size are from that table. Within this sample are fewer than 150,000 clones, with over 70% of them counted one time only. The ten biggest clones cover 5.1% of the sample.

What the work shows at the level of the full study, not this receptor alone: A later analysis found that HLA-associated TCR beta chains were more clonally expanded and had lower generation probabilities than equally common non-associated chains. Cytomegalovirus status was reported to be diagnosed by the classifier with high specificity and sensitivity in both the original and validation cohorts. Immune exposure information for the cohort was limited to CMV serostatus. An association between a missense DCLRE1C variant and V-gene and J-gene trimming of TCR beta chains was found in a later genetic analysis and replicated in an independent cohort. According to a later analysis, most CMV-associated TCR beta chains appeared to be HLA-restricted, and the HLA associations seemed to be driven largely by CMV exposure. The authors suggested that the approach could potentially be extended to other disease states and immunological phenotypes. Most TCR sequences were observed very rarely across donors, whereas some public TCRs were present in many individuals. The sequencing pipeline was judged likely to have produced a cluster of highly shared sequence variants as a technical artifact. In an earlier analysis of roughly 500 of the donors, most TCR beta V segments appeared in productive rearrangements about 90% or about 30% of the time, broadly matching IMGT annotations. Linkage disequilibrium might explain the correlated functional status among segregating V segments, but an unknown experimental factor could not be ruled out. Some IMGT-functional V segments, including TRBV6-2 and TRBV6-3, could not be distinguished by the 87-base-pair reads and were therefore excluded. Because some donors lacked HLA typing at each locus, the association tests relied only on the typed subset. Strong co-occurrence of HLA alleles, especially DR and DQ, made assigning TCR associations to individual alleles difficult. In a later genetic analysis, fewer N-insertions in productive TCRs were reported among donors in an Asian-associated ancestry cluster than the roughly 710-donor mean. The study listed 164 TCR beta chains as associated with cytomegalovirus. In a later analysis, TCR association rates were found to vary across HLA loci, with the most associated TCRs seen for DRB1 alleles and the fewest for HLA-C alleles. In vitro tests confirmed that a few of the cytomegalovirus-associated TCR beta chains recognize cytomegalovirus antigens. A further reported finding was that TCR beta sequences accurately predicted the HLA-A and HLA-B alleles for most subjects in the first cohort. The presence/absence analyses assumed that sequencing depth was roughly uniform across donors, and that assumption may not be true. In this cohort, only TCR beta chains were sequenced, and detectable features were limited by the absence of alpha or paired-chain data. In a later analysis, several top co-occurrence clusters were reported to appear linked to parvovirus B19, influenza, CMV and Epstein-Barr virus. At a false discovery rate of 0.05, a later analysis linked 15,000 to 20,000 TCR beta sequences to specific HLA alleles. The earlier analysis of almost 600 of the donors excluded roughly 17 rarely observed V segments, including chromosome 9 orphons, because counts were too low.

The sequence links TRBV28 to TRBJ1-1; TRBD1 is possibly the D segment (5 matching bases). The sequence was collected from a male donor in good health and CMV-seronegative. Sequencing was carried out using PBMCs. The CDR3: CASTRGGNTEAFF. The nucleotides read TGTGCCAGCACTAGGGGAGGGAACACTGAAGCTTTCTTT.